A single sample gave rise to the 15 T cell receptor beta chains below, sequenced in a study of cytomegalovirus exposure and HLA in healthy donors. Clones were read by immunoSEQ multiplex PCR, and TCRdb kept only the in-frame ones, dropping some. The sample lists approximately 44,000 clones; about 90% were seen once. Sequenced sample: PBMCs. The receptors stem from a young woman in good health and CMV-seronegative.

This clone was picked up one time. The same CDR3 can be traced to other DNA sequences in this sample. This sequence joins TRBV5-1 and TRBJ2-1, with 8 bases fitting TRBD1. Germline CDR1 and CDR2: SGHRS and YFSETQ. Trimming removed 4 bases from V and 4 bases from J; junction bases left unmatched: 7. The CDR3 consists of 15 residues. The CDR3 loop is CASSRGQGTYNEQFF. CDR3 sequence (DNA): TGCGCCAGCAGCCGTGGACAGGGTACTTACAATGAGCAGTTCTTC.

The V gene is TRBV9, the J gene TRBJ2-4, with TRBD2 matching over 9 bases. V lost 0 bases, J lost 4 bases, and 2 bases stayed unmatched. The CDR3 spans 15 residues. Germline CDR1 is SGDLS and CDR2 is YYNGEE. CDR3 loop: CASSVGAGGKNIQYF. CDR3 in DNA: TGTGCCAGCAGCGTAGGCGCGGGAGGGAAAAACATTCAGTACTTC.

The chain uses TRBV14 and TRBJ2-7; maybe TRBD2 (5 bases). The length of the CDR3 is 15 residues. The germline V gene has CDR1 SGHDN and CDR2 FVKESK. Trimming left V 3 bases short and J 1 base short, with 13 bases between. The CDR3 spells CASSQGVYPSYEQYF. In nucleotides, the CDR3 is TGTGCCAGCAGCCAGGGAGTCTACCCGTCCTACGAGCAGTACTTC.

The rearrangement uses TRBV4-2 and TRBJ2-3; 13 positions match TRBD2. The V gene end was trimmed by 0 bases and the J gene end by 7 bases; junction bases not matched to a gene: 7. Germline V gene data show CDR1 as LGHNA and CDR2 as YNFKEQ. The CDR3 spans 17 residues. CDR3 protein: CASSQEPGLAGSNTQYF. DNA of the CDR3: TGTGCCAGCAGCCAAGAACCGGGACTAGCGGGGAGCAATACGCAGTATTTT.

The genes are TRBV27 and TRBJ1-2; the D gene is possibly TRBD1 (5 bases). The CDR3 runs 15 residues. The V gene lost 6 bases and the J gene lost 0 bases, with 14 bases spanning the gap. Looked up from germline, CDR1 is MNHEY and CDR2 is SMNVEV (reference sequence). This chain's CDR3 is CASRAQVWTNYGYTF. CDR3 bases: TGTGCCAGCAGAGCACAGGTATGGACTAACTATGGCTACACCTTC.

This chain uses TRBV28 with TRBJ1-1, with D uncertain. Germline V lookup: CDR1 MDHEN, CDR2 SYDVKM. Between the trimmed V and J ends, which lost 4 bases and 5 bases, there was a span of 14 bases. This CDR3 has 14 residues. For the CDR3, the DNA is TGTGCCAGCAGTTCGCCTCCCCGCGCAACTGAAGCTTTCTTT. Its protein is CASSSPPRATEAFF.

Regarding this clone: A junction boundary mismatches the germline segment, possibly from a read error. This chain links TRBV29-1 with TRBJ1-2; D perhaps matches TRBD1 (5 bases). Germline assignment: CDR1 SQVTM and CDR2 ANQGSEA. The length of the CDR3 is 13 residues. CDR3 region: CSVEGYRSYGYTF. The CDR3 DNA reads as TGCAGCGTCGAAGGTTACAGGTCCTATGGCTACACCTTC. Together with reference TRBV29-1 and TRBJ1-2, the CDR3 gives the full variable domain: SAVISQKPSRDICQRGTSLTIQCQVDSQVTMMFWYRQQPGQSLTLIATANQGSEATYESGFVIDKFPISRPNLTFSTLTVSNMSPEDSSIYLCSVEGYRSYGYTFGSGTRLTVV.

DNA for the CDR3: TGTGCCAGCAGCATTCCGGGACTAGGGGGCAAAAACATTCAGTACTTC. It specifies CASSIPGLGGKNIQYF. The chain employs TRBV7-2 and TRBJ2-4, with 8 bases aligning to TRBD2. The CDR3 loop spans 16 amino acids. Germline V gene lookup returns CDR1 SGHTA and CDR2 FQGNSA. J lost 3 bases, V lost 5 bases, and 9 bases had no gene match.

The V gene is TRBV25-1, the J gene TRBJ1-4; D is unresolved. The V end was cut by 3 bases, the J end by 7 bases, with 15 bases between. The length of the CDR3 is 15 residues. Per the germline V gene, CDR1 is MGHDK and CDR2 is SYGVNS. In DNA, the CDR3 is TGTGCCAGCAGTGATTCTCGGGAGGCGGGTGAAAAACTGTTTTTT. Translated, it gives CASSDSREAGEKLFF. The full variable domain, completed using reference TRBV25-1 and TRBJ1-4, is EADIYQTPRYLVIGTGKKITLECSQTMGHDKMYWYQQDPGMELHLIHYSYGVNSTEKGDLSSESTVSRIRTEHFPLTLESARPSHTSQYLCASSDSREAGEKLFFGSGTQLSVL.

The rearrangement links TRBV13 to TRBJ1-5; 9 bases map to TRBD1. V dropped 5 bases and J dropped 7; count of bases not matched to a gene: 6. Germline V gene sequence: CDR1 PRHDT, CDR2 FYEKMQ (reference sequence). The CDR3 is 14 residues long. CDR3 loop: CASSPGQGGQPQHF. As DNA, the CDR3 is TGTGCCAGCAGCCCGGGACAGGGTGGCCAGCCCCAGCATTTT.

The CDR3 DNA follows: TGCGCCAGCAGGTTATATAGCAACACCGGGGAGCTGTTTTTT. It encodes CASRLYSNTGELFF. The gene calls are TRBV5-1 and TRBJ2-2; D gene unclear. The germline gives CDR1 SGHRS, CDR2 YFSETQ. The germline V and J ends were trimmed by 5 bases and 2 bases, with 10 bases remaining between them. The CDR3 has 14 amino acids. Using reference TRBV5-1 and TRBJ2-2 for the parts outside the CDR3, the full variable domain is KAGVTQTPRYLIKTRGQQVTLSCSPISGHRSVSWYQQTPGQGLQFLFEYFSETQRNKGNFPGRFSGRQFSNSRSEMNVSTLELGDSALYLCASRLYSNTGELFFGEGSRLTVL.

The chain employs TRBV2 and TRBJ2-7; possible D gene TRBD2, 6 bases. Germline V lookup: CDR1 SNHLY, CDR2 FYNNEI. Between the trimmed V and J ends, which lost 5 bases and 6 bases, there was a span of 14 bases. CDR3 length: 13 amino acids. CDR3 residues: CASSSGPIGEQYF. The CDR3 DNA follows: TGTGCCAGCAGTAGCGGGCCTATCGGCGAGCAGTACTTC.

The chain couples TRBV27 to TRBJ1-1; 9 bases map to TRBD1. CDR3 length: 13 residues. Germline CDR1 reads MNHEY; CDR2 reads SMNVEV (reference sequence). The V segment lost 5 bases and the J segment 4 bases; nucleotides outside the gene matches: 2. The CDR3 loop is CASSLTGGTEAFF. In DNA form, the CDR3 reads TGTGCCAGCAGTCTGACAGGGGGCACTGAAGCTTTCTTT.

This rearrangement joins TRBV6-6 to TRBJ2-2, with 8 bases lining up with TRBD1. The V gene's germline CDR1 is MNHNY and CDR2 SVGAGI (reference sequence). The CDR3 is 15 amino acids. Unmatched junction bases numbered 1, after V lost 2 bases and J lost 2 bases. The CDR3 DNA sequence: TGTGCCAGCAGTTACGCAGGGGGCAACACCGGGGAGCTGTTTTTT. This codes for CASSYAGGNTGELFF.

V gene TRBV28 combines with J gene TRBJ2-5, with 7 bases aligning to TRBD1. The V gene's germline CDR1 is MDHEN and CDR2 SYDVKM. The CDR3 spans 15 residues. After removal of 2 bases from V and 5 bases from J, the junction contained 8 bases not matched to a gene. The CDR3: CASSLPNRGRETQYF. The CDR3 nucleotides read TGTGCCAGCAGTTTACCTAACAGGGGACGGGAGACCCAGTACTTC.